This is a list of T cell receptor beta chains from one sample in a study of shared clonotypes between healthy human individuals. Produced via immunoSEQ multiplex PCR; TCRdb's table is partial and in-frame only. The sample shows 950,000 to 1,300,000 clones, more than 65% of them seen only once. The sequenced sample consisted of memory CD4+ T cells sorted from blood. These receptors came from a young man in good health. Both conserved end residues are part of each CDR3. D genes are given only for firm matches. The listing skips clone size in some rows; elsewhere it reads once, few, many or a size class.

D	J	size	V	CDR3	DNA
-	TRBJ1-3	-	TRBV5-1	CASSLAVVSGFSGNTIYF	TGCGCCAGCAGCTTGGCAGTAGTATCTGGGTTCTCTGGAAACACCATATATTTT
-	TRBJ1-2	-	TRBV19	CASSIDGAYYGYTF	TGTGCCAGTAGTATAGATGGGGCGTACTATGGCTACACCTTC
TRBD1	TRBJ2-7	-	TRBV5-5	CASSFPGDRVSEQYF	TGTGCCAGCAGCTTTCCAGGGGACAGGGTTTCCGAGCAGTACTTC
-	TRBJ1-5	-	TRBV6-1	CASRGSYSNQPQHF	TGTGCCAGCAGGGGCAGTTATAGCAATCAGCCCCAGCATTTT
-	TRBJ1-6	-	TRBV7-2	CASSFQGPLHF	TGTGCCAGCAGCTTTCAGGGGCCCCTCCACTTT
-	TRBJ1-2	-	TRBV5-1	CASSLTGSIYGYTF	TGCGCCAGCAGCTTGACAGGGTCGATTTATGGCTACACCTTC
-	TRBJ2-5	few	TRBV10-3	CAISESYSQGETQYF	TGTGCCATCAGTGAGTCTTACTCCCAGGGTGAGACCCAGTACTTC
TRBD1	TRBJ1-1	-	TRBV10-3	CAIRNRGRDTEAFF	TGTGCCATCAGAAACAGGGGGCGCGACACTGAAGCTTTCTTT
TRBD1	TRBJ1-2	-	TRBV5-8	CASTRGQANYGYTF	TGTGCCAGCACAAGGGGACAGGCTAACTATGGCTACACCTTC
-	TRBJ2-7	-	TRBV28	CASHSFSDSYEQYF	TGTGCCAGCCATTCGTTTTCCGACTCCTACGAGCAGTACTTC
-	TRBJ1-1	-	TRBV28	CASSLPGTPNTEAFF	TGTGCCAGCAGTTTACCCGGAACTCCAAACACTGAAGCTTTCTTT
-	TRBJ2-3	-	TRBV19	CATWGDTQYF	TGTGCCACTTGGGGGGATACGCAGTATTTT
-	TRBJ1-4	few	TRBV27	CASSSTYPTIEKLFF	TGTGCCAGCAGTTCCACCTATCCAACGATAGAAAAACTGTTTTTT
-	TRBJ1-2	-	TRBV7-2	CASSLTRGVYSGYTF	TGTGCCAGCAGCTTAACGAGGGGAGTCTACAGTGGCTACACCTTC
-	TRBJ2-7	-	TRBV7-2	CASSLASGAYEQYF	TGTGCCAGCAGCTTAGCCTCTGGAGCCTACGAGCAGTACTTC
-	TRBJ2-4	-	TRBV27	CASSLSMGWADIQYF	TGTGCCAGCAGTTTATCGATGGGGTGGGCGGACATTCAGTACTTC
-	TRBJ2-3	-	TRBV10-1	CASSPQRTGKADTQYF	TGCGCCAGCAGTCCCCAAAGAACAGGGAAAGCCGATACGCAGTATTTT
-	TRBJ2-5	-	TRBV10-1	CASSDGAGQETQYF	TGCGCCAGCAGTGATGGGGCAGGCCAAGAGACCCAGTACTTC
-	TRBJ2-7	-	TRBV6-1	CASSEAAGYIYEQYF	TGTGCCAGCAGTGAGGCGGCGGGGTATATTTACGAGCAGTACTTC
-	TRBJ2-3	few	TRBV4-3	CASSQDRWYDTQYF	TGCGCCAGCAGCCAAGATAGGTGGTACGATACGCAGTATTTT
TRBD2	TRBJ2-1	-	TRBV9	CASSPGGAGARSYNEQFF	TGTGCCAGCAGCCCCGGGGGAGCGGGGGCCCGCTCCTACAATGAGCAGTTCTTC
TRBD1	TRBJ1-4	once	TRBV2	CASNPTGAGEKLFF	TGTGCCAGCAACCCTACAGGGGCGGGCGAAAAACTGTTTTTT
-	TRBJ2-5	many	TRBV2	CASSGQQQETQYF	TGTGCCAGCAGTGGCCAGCAGCAAGAGACCCAGTACTTC
TRBD2	TRBJ2-3	-	TRBV4-1	CASSQFPSGGTDTQYF	TGCGCCAGCAGCCAATTTCCTAGCGGGGGCACAGATACGCAGTATTTT
-	TRBJ1-1	-	TRBV18	CASSPKTGLADTEAFF	TGTGCCAGCTCACCGAAAACAGGGTTAGCGGACACTGAAGCTTTCTTT
TRBD1	TRBJ2-3	-	TRBV7-2	CASSLRGPTDTQYF	TGTGCCAGCAGCTTAAGGGGGCCCACAGATACGCAGTATTTT
TRBD1	TRBJ1-4	-	TRBV19	CASRGTGSSKLFF	TGTGCCAGTAGAGGGACAGGGTCGAGTAAACTGTTTTTT
-	TRBJ1-3	-	TRBV6-6	CASSSGRGGGNTIYF	TGTGCCAGCAGTTCGGGGAGGGGGGGTGGAAACACCATATATTTT
TRBD1	TRBJ1-2	-	TRBV11-2	CASSLEKQGYGYTF	TGTGCCAGCAGCTTAGAAAAACAGGGGTATGGCTACACCTTC
TRBD1	TRBJ1-5	once	TRBV7-8	CASSLDRDSRSAPQHF	TGTGCCAGCAGCTTAGACAGGGACAGCCGTTCGGCGCCCCAGCATTTT
-	TRBJ2-7	-	TRBV28	CASSLVGGRTVGAYEQYF	TGTGCCAGCAGTTTAGTGGGGGGACGTACAGTTGGAGCCTACGAGCAGTACTTC
-	TRBJ2-1	-	TRBV15	CATSRGVAGSSYNEQFF	TGTGCCACCAGCAGAGGGGTCGCGGGGAGCTCCTACAATGAGCAGTTCTTC
-	TRBJ2-1	-	TRBV4-3	CASSQEVGTNEQFF	TGCGCCAGCAGCCAAGAAGTTGGGACCAATGAGCAGTTCTTC
-	TRBJ2-5	-	TRBV11-2	CASSLGVVQETQYF	TGTGCCAGCAGCTTGGGGGTTGTCCAAGAGACCCAGTACTTC
-	TRBJ2-1	-	TRBV7-6	CASSPLSMSSYNEQFF	TGTGCCAGCAGCCCCCTCTCCATGAGCTCCTACAATGAGCAGTTCTTC
TRBD1	TRBJ2-5	-	TRBV5-1	CASSLGGTGQETQYF	TGCGCCAGCAGCTTGGGCGGGACAGGGCAAGAGACCCAGTACTTC